Below, 11 T cell receptor beta chains from the same sample are listed, as sequenced in a study of OX40 agonist ivuxolimab in advanced cancers. Sequencing used immunoSEQ multiplex PCR; TCRdb keeps in-frame clones, though not all of them. The sample yields about 59,000 clones, roughly 84% seen once. This sample comprised CD4+ or CD8+ T cells sorted from blood, obtained in a trial of the OX40 agonist ivuxolimab. The source is an adult with an advanced solid tumor such as melanoma, head and neck, liver or kidney cancer.

CDR3 amino acids: CASSQGWAVNTEAFF. CDR3 sequence (DNA): TGTGCCAGCAGCCAGGGCTGGGCGGTTAACACTGAAGCTTTCTTT. The rearrangement links TRBV5-5 to TRBJ1-1; tentative D call: TRBD1 (5 bases). Trimming removed 4 bases at V and 2 bases at J, with 15 bases between. Germline V gives CDR1 SGHKS, CDR2 YYEKEE (reference sequence). The CDR3 is made up of 15 amino acids.

The chain uses TRBV10-2 and TRBJ1-1, with 10 bases identical to TRBD1. The ends lost 6 bases at V and 5 bases at J; junction bases unmatched: 9. Looked up from germline, CDR1 is WSHSY and CDR2 is SAAADI. The CDR3 is 15 amino acids. The CDR3 sequence is CASSKGPGQGTEAFF. The CDR3, as DNA: TGCGCCAGCAGCAAAGGTCCGGGACAGGGGACTGAAGCTTTCTTT.

The DNA for the CDR3 is TGTGCCAGCAGCTTGAGAAGGACCTTACAAGAGACCCAGTACTTC. Its translation: CASSLRRTLQETQYF. The V and J genes are TRBV11-2 and TRBJ2-5; D gene unclear. The length of the CDR3 is 15 residues. The V gene lost 3 bases and the J gene lost 2 bases, with 13 bases spanning the gap. Germline V gives CDR1 SGHAT, CDR2 FQNNGV. The full variable domain, completed using reference TRBV11-2 and TRBJ2-5, is EAGVAQSPRYKIIEKRQSVAFWCNPISGHATLYWYQQILGQGPKLLIQFQNNGVVDDSQLPKDRFSAERLKGVDSTLKIQPAKLEDSAVYLCASSLRRTLQETQYFGPGTRLLVL.

This clone was seen ten or more times. The chain uses TRBV9 and TRBJ2-2; 9 bases agree with TRBD1. The V segment lost 4 bases and the J segment 3 bases; nucleotides outside the gene matches: 7. This CDR3 is 16 amino acids long. Germline-derived CDR1 and CDR2 are SGDLS and YYNGEE. The CDR3 spells CASSPQGTGYTGELFF. Written as DNA, the CDR3 is TGTGCCAGCAGCCCGCAAGGGACAGGGTACACCGGGGAGCTGTTTTTT.

The genes are TRBV7-2 and TRBJ2-2; 8 nucleotides align to TRBD2. The V segment lost 5 bases and the J segment 5 bases; nucleotides outside the gene matches: 4. Germline assignment: CDR1 SGHTA and CDR2 FQGNSA. The CDR3 runs 14 residues. The CDR3 sequence is CASSMRGVTGELFF. In DNA, the CDR3 is TGTGCCAGCAGCATGCGGGGGGTTACCGGGGAGCTGTTTTTT.

This clone showed up just once. This rearrangement joins TRBV4-1 to TRBJ2-2, with D possibly TRBD2 on 6 matching bases. The V end was cut by 0 bases, the J end by 5 bases, with 10 bases between. This CDR3 has 15 residues. Germline values: CDR1 MGHRA, CDR2 YSYEKL. CDR3 sequence reads: CASSQDFLATGELFF. In DNA form, the CDR3 reads TGCGCCAGCAGCCAAGATTTCCTAGCGACCGGGGAGCTGTTTTTT.

This chain uses TRBV7-2 with TRBJ2-3; the D is unclear. The CDR3 totals 12 residues. Trimming left V 3 bases short and J 4 bases short, with 5 bases between. CDR1 SGHTA and CDR2 FQGNSA come from the germline V gene. Here the CDR3 DNA reads TGTGCCAGCAGCTTTTCCGCAGATACGCAGTATTTT. Its translation is CASSFSADTQYF.

The V call is TRBV5-1, the J call TRBJ1-1; possibly TRBD1 for D (6 bases). CDR3 length equals 13 residues. Germline values: CDR1 SGHRS, CDR2 YFSETQ. V dropped 7 bases and J dropped 1 base, with 11 bases sitting between them. CDR3 nucleotides: TGCGCCAGCTGCCCGGGACAGAACACTGAAGCTTTCTTT. It translates to CASCPGQNTEAFF.

The gene calls are TRBV5-8 and TRBJ1-2; D not certain. Germline assignment: CDR1 SGHTS and CDR2 YDEGEE. The CDR3 has 11 residues. The germline V and J ends were trimmed by 6 bases and 5 bases, with 8 bases remaining between them. This CDR3 reads CASTRLYGYTF. The CDR3 region has the DNA TGTGCCAGCACCCGTCTTTATGGCTACACCTTC.

The chain has TRBV4-1 and TRBJ2-2, with 9 bases lining up with TRBD1. V shed 5 bases and J 2 bases; nucleotides not matched to a gene: 3. This CDR3 region has 15 residues. CDR1 and CDR2 (germline): MGHRA, YSYEKL. Here the CDR3 reads CASSMTGGNTGELFF. Written as DNA, the CDR3 is TGCGCCAGCAGCATGACAGGGGGAAACACCGGGGAGCTGTTTTTT.

The chain employs TRBV30 and TRBJ2-1; 10 bases are a match to TRBD2. Germline V gene sequence: CDR1 GTSNPN, CDR2 SVGIG (reference sequence). V lost 1 base to trimming and J lost 0 bases; unmatched junction nucleotides: 3. The CDR3 consists of 16 residues. CDR3 loop: CAWSEASGSSYNEQFF. The CDR3 region has the DNA TGTGCCTGGAGTGAGGCTAGCGGGAGCTCCTACAATGAGCAGTTCTTC.